This TCR beta chain was captured in a study of cytomegalovirus exposure and HLA in healthy donors (dated by TCRdb to between 2016 and 2019). For context, the study as a whole: According to an earlier analysis of 587 of the donors, about 170 million T cells yielded over 100 million unique TCR beta sequences and 250 to 350 Gb of sequence data. An early release that covered fewer than 800 HLA-typed donors contained 250 to 350 gigabases of sequencing data and 70 million to 100 million unique TCR sequences. Among the roughly 400 genotyped donors, roughly 80% belonged to the genetic ancestry cluster associated with self-reported Caucasian donors. The study aimed to test whether signatures of past pathogen exposure could be identified by cataloging public T cell receptors. The study used immunosequencing to profile the T cell repertoires of 670 or so subjects and linked those repertoires to cytomegalovirus serostatus. In addition to the first cohort of around 670 subjects, a separate validation cohort of approximately 130 different subjects was used. To predict cytomegalovirus infection status, the study combined high-throughput TCR immunosequencing, statistical association of individual TCRs with disease status, and machine learning. To study patterns of TCR occurrence, a later analysis re-analyzed previously published TCR beta repertoires from around 670 donors and added high-resolution HLA genotyping. The later analysis used no new phenotypic data to find candidate immune exposures, relying instead on TCR beta sequences and their occurrence across donors. An earlier analysis of around 580 of the donors used high-throughput TCR beta sequencing to judge whether each TCR beta V gene segment behaved as functional or pseudogenic. Donor age, sex, ethnicity and CMV serostatus were collected together with the repertoire data. A later genetic analysis used genome-wide SNP genotypes for 398 of the 666 donors, treating that subset as a discovery cohort. Every discovery cohort repertoire had been produced on one sequencing platform. HLA typing included class I and class II loci at four-digit resolution. Typing coverage differed by locus: A, B, C, DRB1 and DQB1 were typed in about 620-630 donors, DQA1 in 500 to 550, DPA1 in nearly 610, and DPB1 in just under 480. Five DR-DQ haplotypes were treated as single units for association and clustering because of strong linkage in the cohort. On average, around 230,000 unique TCR beta nucleotide sequences were sequenced per donor among about 400 genotyped donors of the cohort, with roughly 18% of those sequences being non-productive.

What the authors observed across the whole study: Specific HLA alleles were associated with 15,000 to 20,000 TCR beta sequences at a false discovery rate of 0.05 in a later analysis. This cohort had only TCR beta chains sequenced, and the lack of alpha or paired-chain data limited which features could be detected. A further reported finding was that TCR beta sequences accurately predicted the HLA-A and HLA-B alleles for most subjects in the first cohort. Sequencing depth was assumed to be roughly uniform across donors in the presence/absence analyses, though that assumption may not hold. In a later genetic analysis, a missense DCLRE1C variant was associated with V-gene and J-gene trimming of TCR beta chains, and the association was replicated in an independent cohort. Compared with equally common non-associated chains, HLA-associated TCR beta chains in a later analysis were more clonally expanded and had lower generation probabilities. Because counts were too low, some 17 rarely observed V segments, including chromosome 9 orphons, were excluded from the earlier analysis of about 500 of the donors. Most TCR sequences were observed very rarely across donors, whereas some public TCRs were present in many individuals. Correlated functional status among segregating V segments might reflect linkage disequilibrium, but an unknown experimental factor could not be ruled out. The study listed 150 to 200 TCR beta chains as associated with cytomegalovirus. Assigning TCR associations to individual alleles was difficult when HLA alleles, especially DR and DQ, strongly co-occurred. In vitro tests confirmed that a few of the cytomegalovirus-associated TCR beta chains recognize cytomegalovirus antigens. CMV serostatus was the only immune exposure information available for the cohort. The classifier was reported to diagnose cytomegalovirus status with high specificity and sensitivity in both the original cohort and the validation cohort. Because HLA typing was missing for some donors at each locus, association tests included only the typed subset. In a later analysis, the rate of TCR association differed among HLA loci, with DRB1 alleles having the most associated TCRs and HLA-C alleles having the fewest. A cluster of highly shared sequence variants was judged likely to be a technical artifact of the sequencing pipeline. In a later analysis, several top co-occurrence clusters were reported to appear linked to parvovirus B19, influenza, CMV and Epstein-Barr virus. An earlier analysis of approximately 590 of the donors showed that most TCR beta V segments appeared in productive rearrangements either about 87% or about 30% of the time, which broadly matched IMGT annotations. According to a later analysis, most CMV-associated TCR beta chains appeared to be HLA-restricted, and the HLA associations seemed to be driven largely by CMV exposure. According to a later genetic analysis, donors in an Asian-associated ancestry cluster had fewer N-insertions in productive TCRs than the roughly 660-donor mean. Some IMGT-functional V segments, including TRBV6-2 and TRBV6-3, could not be told apart with the 87-base-pair reads, so those segments were excluded. The authors suggested that the approach could potentially be extended to other disease states and immunological phenotypes.

Including cysteine and phenylalanine, the CDR3 has 16 amino acids. Only the CDR3 DNA is retained, 48 bases long and in frame from the first base. Looking up the germline V gene yields CDR1 SGHTA and CDR2 FQGNSA. Germline trimming amounts to 2 bases on V and 8 bases on J, with 7 as the count of junction bases outside the gene matches. The cohort comprised approximately 700 healthy bone marrow donors. All cohort members were sampled while nominally healthy, although unrecorded immune exposures were likely present. The donor was CMV seropositive and belonged to the group of about 290 seropositive cohort members. Every donor gave a peripheral blood sample, and the peripheral blood mononuclear cells from that sample were used for TCR beta sequencing. The Qiagen DNeasy Blood Extraction Kit was used to extract genomic DNA from the blood cell samples. To note about this clone: Its antigen specificity is not known.

The library was obtained by the immunoSEQ multiplex PCR assay. A mixture of 60 forward primers for TCR Vbeta segments and 13 reverse primers for TCR Jbeta segments was used in the multiplex PCR. The CDR3 region of rearranged TCR beta genes was amplified from genomic DNA with a multiplex PCR assay. The amplified TCR beta libraries were sequenced on the Illumina HiSeq System as 87-base-pair reads. The original pipeline was this. Across the 600 to 700 repertoires, a later analysis counted 80 million or so unique TCR beta chains, 8.5 million to 12 million of which were shared by at least two donors. Raw reads were error-corrected and collapsed into unique sequences by a nearest-neighbor algorithm in which closely related sequences were merged to remove PCR and sequencing errors. V, D and J gene segments were assigned by aligning CDR3 sequences to IMGT reference sequences. For a sequence to be retained, a match of at least six nucleotides was required to both a V gene segment and a J gene segment. Rearrangements were classified as productive when the CDR3 lacked stop codons and remained in frame with V and J, and all other rearrangements were classified as non-productive. Following IMGT convention, CDR3 was defined as the stretch from the second conserved V-encoded cysteine to the conserved J-encoded phenylalanine. Sequences without an unambiguous match to a single V gene segment were excluded from the earlier analysis of approximately 600 of the donors. An earlier analysis of about 600 of the donors called V segments functional above 56.7% productive rearrangements and segregating when the between-donor standard deviation exceeded 5%. A statistical classification framework was built for diagnosing cytomegalovirus status from the catalog of TCR beta chain sequences. A later analysis assigned V and J genes by comparing TCR nucleotide sequences with IMGT/GENE-DB human TR gene sequences. The TCRdist pipeline was used in a later analysis to assign CDR3 sequences and most-parsimonious VDJ recombination scenarios. In a later analysis, each TCR beta chain was defined by its CDR3 amino acid sequence together with its V-gene family, and reads without a unique V-gene family were excluded. A later analysis removed 592 highly shared, low-generation-probability nucleotide sequences to deal with suspected cross-contamination and a sequencing artifact. In a later analysis, a clonal expansion index for each public chain was calculated from normalized within-repertoire ranks of inferred template counts. Generation probabilities in a later analysis came from a VDJ recombination model fitted to out-of-frame rearrangements, and those results were checked against IGoR. Hypergeometric tests were used in a later analysis to score TCR-TCR, TCR-HLA and TCR-CMV co-occurrence, with a repertoire-size bias correction applied to the TCR pairs. False discovery rates were estimated in a later analysis by permuting HLA or CMV assignments 20 times. In a later analysis, co-occurring TCRs were grouped using DBSCAN, and TCRdist sequence similarity was added for clustering within HLA-allele-positive subsets. Repertoires with fewer than 30,000 or more than 120,000 public chains were left out of co-occurrence clustering, as were a few repertoires with anomalous nucleotide sharing. TCRdb obtained this table from immuneACCESS and retained in-frame rearrangements with V and J assigned. These tables miss some clones; where compared with another copy, unresolved V genes account for less than half of the shortfall, and the remainder is unexplained. V, J and clone size derive from that table, while D and trimming were established from the DNA sequence. The sample table on file contains roughly 50,000 clones. The top ten clones comprise roughly 26% of the sample.

Sequenced input: PBMCs. The clonotype was recovered from a man aged 35 to 55 in good health and CMV-seropositive. Recombination joined TRBV7-2 with TRBJ2-2; TRBD2 agrees with 11 junctional bases. In nucleotides, the sequence is TGTGCCAGCAGCTTATTAGCTAGCGGGGGGTCGGGGGAGCTGTTTTTT. Translated, this is CASSLLASGGSGELFF. This CDR3, with the reference TRBV7-2 and TRBJ2-2 proteins standing in past its ends, gives the full variable domain GAGVSQSPSNKVTEKGKDVELRCDPISGHTALYWYRQSLGQGLEFLIYFQGNSAPDKSGLPSDRFSAERTGGSVSTLTIQRTQQEDSAVYLCASSLLASGGSGELFFGEGSRLTVL.